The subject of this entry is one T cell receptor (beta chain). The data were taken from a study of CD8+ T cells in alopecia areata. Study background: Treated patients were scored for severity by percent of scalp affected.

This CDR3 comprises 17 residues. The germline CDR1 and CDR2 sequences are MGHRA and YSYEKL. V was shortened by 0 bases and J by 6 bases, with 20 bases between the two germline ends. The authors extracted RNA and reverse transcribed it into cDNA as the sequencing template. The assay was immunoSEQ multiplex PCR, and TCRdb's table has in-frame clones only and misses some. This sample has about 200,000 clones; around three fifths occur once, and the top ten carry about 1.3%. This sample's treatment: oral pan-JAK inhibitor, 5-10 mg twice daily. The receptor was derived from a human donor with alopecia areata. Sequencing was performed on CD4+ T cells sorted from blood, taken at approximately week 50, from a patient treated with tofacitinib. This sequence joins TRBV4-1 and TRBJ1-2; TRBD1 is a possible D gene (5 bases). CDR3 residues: CASSQDWAGKEQDGYTF. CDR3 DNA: TGCGCCAGCAGCCAAGATTGGGCAGGGAAGGAGCAGGATGGCTACACCTTC.